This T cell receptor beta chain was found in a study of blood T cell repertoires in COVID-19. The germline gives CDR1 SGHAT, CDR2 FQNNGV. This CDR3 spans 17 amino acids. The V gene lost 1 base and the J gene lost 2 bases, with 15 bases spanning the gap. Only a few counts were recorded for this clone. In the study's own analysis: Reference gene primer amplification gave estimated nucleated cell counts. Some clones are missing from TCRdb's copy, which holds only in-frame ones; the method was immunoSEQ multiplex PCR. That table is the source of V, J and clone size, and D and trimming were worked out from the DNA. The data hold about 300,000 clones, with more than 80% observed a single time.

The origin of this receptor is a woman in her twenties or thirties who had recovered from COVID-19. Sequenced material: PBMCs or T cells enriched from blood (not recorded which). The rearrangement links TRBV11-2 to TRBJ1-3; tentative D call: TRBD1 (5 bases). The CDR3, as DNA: TGTGCCAGCAGCTTAGTCGGGGGAACTGACACTGGAAACACCATATATTTT. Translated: CASSLVGGTDTGNTIYF.